These 24 T cell receptor beta chains were all obtained from the same sample, sequenced in a study of T cells after yellow fever vaccination. TCRdb fed the 5' RACE reads into MiXCR, producing one record per CDR3 protein. The sample has 250,000 or so distinct CDR3 sequences, over 3% seen once. Sequencing was performed on PBMCs, taken 15 days after the yellow fever booster vaccination. The receptor source for this set is a man aged 18 to 30 who received the YFV17D yellow fever vaccine.

About this clonotype: A clone one base away is much larger, so this may be a read error. The V call is TRBV4-1, the J call TRBJ2-1; maybe TRBD2 (6 bases). Trimming shortened V by 3 bases and J by 10 bases, and 19 bases separated the two germline ends. The CDR3 covers 15 residues. Germline-derived CDR1 and CDR2 are MGHRA and YSYEKL. Here the CDR3 reads CASSHKSPAGSEQFF. The DNA of the CDR3 is TGCGCCAGCAGCCACAAGAGCCCGGCGGGAAGCGAGCAGTTCTTC.

This clonotype showed up many times. V and J are TRBV10-3 and TRBJ2-3; 8 nucleotides agree with TRBD2. The CDR3 is made up of 15 amino acids. In germline, CDR1 is ENHRY, CDR2 SYGVKD. V was pared by 4 bases and J by 2 bases, with 5 bases of the junction left unmatched. CDR3 bases: TGTGCCATCAGTGCCCAGCGGGGGAACACAGATACGCAGTATTTT. Amino acids: CAISAQRGNTDTQYF.

This clonotype was picked up many times. CDR3: CASSLEVAGDHEQYV. The CDR3 coding sequence is TGTGCCAGCAGCTTAGAAGTAGCGGGGGATCACGAGCAGTACGTC. The rearrangement joins TRBV7-2 to TRBJ2-7; 9 bases map to TRBD2. The germline V gene has CDR1 SGHTA and CDR2 FQGNSA. The J segment lost 5 bases and the V segment lost 1 base, leaving 6 bases of the junction unmatched. The CDR3 runs to 15 residues.

This clonotype was detected only a few times. This chain joins TRBV5-1 and TRBJ2-5; TRBD1 aligns across 7 bases. The germline V gene has CDR1 SGHRS and CDR2 YFSETQ. This CDR3 comprises 14 residues. Trimming removed 0 bases from V and 4 bases from J; junction bases left unmatched: 3. In DNA, the CDR3 is TGCGCCAGCAGCTTGGTAGGGGGCCCAGAGACCCAGTACTTC. Its translation: CASSLVGGPETQYF.

There are many counts of this clonotype. V and J are TRBV7-9 and TRBJ1-6, with 8 positions matching TRBD1. CDR3 length: 16 amino acids. Germline V gene data show CDR1 as SEHNR and CDR2 as FQNEAQ (reference sequence). V was clipped by 5 bases and J by 7 bases; unmatched bases: 10. DNA of the CDR3: TGTGCCAGCAGCCGAAGGACAGGGAATGAGAATTCACCCCTCCACTTT. Protein sequence: CASSRRTGNENSPLHF.

This clonotype was picked up many times. The rearrangement uses TRBV7-2 and TRBJ2-5; D is unresolved. This CDR3 is 14 amino acids long. V was cut by 5 bases and J by 2 bases, with 12 bases left in between. Germline CDR1 and CDR2: SGHTA and FQGNSA. The CDR3 nucleotides read TGTGCCAGCAGCCCCAGCAGGATTCAAGAGACCCAGTACTTC. Encoded protein: CASSPSRIQETQYF.

This clonotype was counted ten times or more. The chain couples TRBV7-6 to TRBJ1-2; tentatively, D is TRBD1 (5 bases). The V end lost 8 bases, the J end lost 8 bases, and 15 bases lay between the germline ends. Germline V gene lookup returns CDR1 SGHVS and CDR2 FNYEAQ. CDR3 length: 12 amino acids. CDR3 amino acids: CASGDSHRGYTF. As DNA, the CDR3 is TGTGCCAGCGGAGACAGCCACCGAGGCTACACCTTC.

This clonotype was found many times. J is TRBJ1-1 and V is TRBV7-9, with D possibly matching TRBD1 (6 bases). The germline V gene has CDR1 SEHNR and CDR2 FQNEAQ (reference sequence). This CDR3 contains 13 residues. V lost 2 bases to trimming and J lost 5 bases, with 9 bases between them. Written as DNA, the CDR3 is TGTGCCAGCAGCTTACAACAGGGTACTGAAGCTTTCTTT. Translation: CASSLQQGTEAFF.

This clonotype showed up many times. CDR3 sequence reads: CASSEGGQVGNEQFF. CDR3 DNA sequence: TGTGCCAGCAGTGAGGGGGGGCAGGTAGGAAATGAGCAGTTCTTC. The rearrangement links TRBV25-1 to TRBJ2-1; D might be TRBD2 (7 bases). This CDR3 is built from 15 residues. Trimming took off 3 bases at V and 7 bases at J, with 16 bases between the two ends. Germline lookup yields CDR1 MGHDK and CDR2 SYGVNS.

The table lists this clonotype with many counts. This rearrangement joins TRBV20-1 to TRBJ2-3; D remains unclear. CDR1 is DFQATT and CDR2 is SNEGSKA in the germline V gene (reference sequence). The CDR3 contains 14 residues. The V end lost 4 bases, the J end lost 2 bases, and 13 bases lay between the germline ends. The CDR3 DNA follows: TGCAGTGCTACCGGAAGGCCCTCCACAGATACGCAGTATTTT. Translation: CSATGRPSTDTQYF.

This clonotype showed up many times. The chain has TRBV20-1 and TRBJ2-5; weak D call: TRBD2 (7 bases). With 1 base removed from V and 0 bases from J, the gap between germline ends came to 12 bases. This CDR3 contains 15 residues. Germline CDR1 is DFQATT and CDR2 is SNEGSKA (reference sequence). The CDR3 is CSARVRGADQETQYF. DNA for the CDR3: TGCAGTGCTAGAGTACGGGGGGCCGACCAAGAGACCCAGTACTTC.

This clonotype came up many times. V and J are TRBV7-9 and TRBJ1-1; a weak D match, TRBD1 (5 bases). The CDR3 length is 11 residues. CDR1 and CDR2 (germline): SEHNR, FQNEAQ (reference sequence). Trimming took 5 bases from V and 11 from J, leaving 12 bases between them. This CDR3 reads CASSLRGVAFF. Written as DNA, the CDR3 is TGTGCCAGCAGCCTCCGAGGGGTGGCTTTCTTT.

This clonotype has a count of ten or more. The chain couples TRBV5-1 to TRBJ2-5; a weak D match, TRBD2 (5 bases). Per the germline V gene, CDR1 is SGHRS and CDR2 is YFSETQ. The CDR3 spans 17 residues. Trimming removed 0 bases at V and 1 base at J, with 16 bases between. Written as DNA, the CDR3 is TGCGCCAGCAGCTTGGCCACGGTTGGCGGGCCCCAAGAGACCCAGTACTTC. Amino acids: CASSLATVGGPQETQYF.

With regard to this clonotype: This may arise from a read error, as a much more abundant clone is one base away. V gene TRBV2 combines with J gene TRBJ2-3, with D perhaps TRBD1 (6 bases). The V gene's germline CDR1 is SNHLY and CDR2 FYNNEI. There are 15 residues in the CDR3. As DNA, the CDR3 is TGTGCCAGCAGGACGCAGGGGCGAAGCACAGTTACGCAGTATTTT. Amino acids: CASRTQGRSTVTQYF. The entire variable domain, with the rest obtained from reference TRBV2 and TRBJ2-3, is as follows: EPEVTQTPSHQVTQMGQEVILRCVPISNHLYFYWYRQILGQKVEFLVSFYNNEISEKSEIFDDQFSVERPDGSNFTLKIRSTKLEDSAMYFCASRTQGRSTVTQYFGPGTRLTVL.

The chain uses TRBV7-8 and TRBJ1-1; perhaps TRBD1 as D (6 bases). V was cut by 6 bases and J by 5 bases, with 19 bases left in between. From germline, CDR1 is SGHVS and CDR2 FQNEAQ. The CDR3 totals 15 residues. Written as DNA, the CDR3 is TGTGCCAGCAGGCACGATCAGGGGCGTGGGACTGAAGCTTTCTTT. Its translation: CASRHDQGRGTEAFF.

In nucleotides, the CDR3 is TGTGCCAGCAGCTCCCTTAGGTGGACTAGCACAGATACGCAGTATTTT. It yields the protein CASSSLRWTSTDTQYF. This sequence joins TRBV7-9 and TRBJ2-3; D is possibly TRBD2 (5 bases). The CDR3 has 16 amino acids. CDR1 SEHNR and CDR2 FQNEAQ come from the germline V gene (reference sequence). V was cut by 4 bases and J by 0 bases, with 14 bases left in between.

In its sample, this clonotype was seen many times. The rearrangement uses TRBV7-8 and TRBJ1-5; D ambiguous. Germline V gene sequence: CDR1 SGHVS, CDR2 FQNEAQ. The CDR3 consists of 17 residues. V was trimmed by 1 base and J by 5 bases, leaving 18 bases between them. CDR3: CASSLVHVETGDQPQHF. In nucleotides, the CDR3 is TGTGCCAGCAGCTTAGTGCATGTGGAGACCGGTGATCAGCCCCAGCATTTT.

This clonotype was counted ten times or more. The rearrangement joins TRBV19 to TRBJ2-2; TRBD1 aligns across 8 bases. Germline loops: CDR1 LNHDA, CDR2 SQIVND (reference sequence). The CDR3 totals 12 residues. CDR3 sequence (DNA): TGTGCGGCTTGGACAGGGAACGGGGAGCTGTTTTTT. Translating gives CAAWTGNGELFF.

This clonotype came up many times. V is TRBV3-1 and J is TRBJ2-7; 8 bases map to TRBD1. Germline V CDR1 and CDR2: LGHDT, YNNKEL (reference sequence). The CDR3 loop spans 13 amino acids. V gave up 5 bases and J gave up 12 bases; unmatched junction bases: 12. The CDR3 DNA is TGTGCCAGCAGCTTGAAGGAGGCGACAGGGGTGTACTTC. This sequence encodes CASSLKEATGVYF.

This clonotype was recorded a few times. The V call is TRBV5-6, the J call TRBJ2-7; TRBD2 matches 7 bases. V lost 1 base, J lost 1 base, and 5 bases stayed unmatched. Germline lookup yields CDR1 SGHDT and CDR2 YYEEEE. The CDR3 runs to 15 residues. CDR3 DNA sequence: TGTGCCAGCAGCTTGCCGGGAGCGGGGTCCTACGAGCAGTACTTC. Protein: CASSLPGAGSYEQYF.

In its sample, this clonotype was seen many times. The V gene is TRBV15, the J gene TRBJ1-4; D is unresolved. V lost 0 bases and J lost 0, with 14 bases in between. The CDR3 extends over 18 amino acids. Germline CDR1 LNHNV, CDR2 YYDKDF (reference sequence). DNA for the CDR3: TGTGCCACCAGCAGAGACCAATATGACACCTCAACTAATGAAAAACTGTTTTTT. It encodes CATSRDQYDTSTNEKLFF.

This clonotype was seen ten or more times. The CDR3: CASRSTGVSNQPQHF. CDR3 nucleotide sequence: TGTGCCAGCAGATCCACAGGGGTTTCCAATCAGCCCCAGCATTTT. V usage is TRBV28 and J usage is TRBJ1-5; 7 bases fit TRBD1. The CDR3 sequence is 15 residues long. Per germline, CDR1 MDHEN and CDR2 SYDVKM. J lost 3 bases, V lost 6 bases, and 8 bases had no gene match.

V and J are TRBV7-9 and TRBJ1-1; D is ambiguous. The V end was cut by 3 bases, the J end by 8 bases, with 7 bases between. Germline CDR1 and CDR2: SEHNR and FQNEAQ (reference sequence). The CDR3 extends over 11 amino acids. The CDR3 coding sequence is TGTGCCAGCAGCTTGTTAGGAGAAGCTTTCTTT. This translates into CASSLLGEAFF.

This clonotype was detected many times. This chain uses TRBV6-5 with TRBJ1-1, with 7 bases fitting TRBD1. Germline V gene lookup returns CDR1 MNHEY and CDR2 SVGAGI. Trimming took 5 bases from V and 8 from J; bases not matched to a gene: 5. The CDR3 covers 12 residues. CDR3 sequence: CASSKTGAEAFF. CDR3 in DNA: TGTGCCAGCAGTAAAACAGGGGCGGAAGCTTTCTTT.